This is a list of T cell receptor beta chains from one sample in a study of T cell responses to AZD1222 COVID-19 vaccine. The protocol was immunoSEQ multiplex PCR, while the TCRdb copy is restricted to in-frame clones and leaves out a portion. Among roughly 180,000 clones listed, approximately 92% were seen once. The material was peripheral blood, obtained on day 0 of AZD1222 vaccination. Every receptor here comes from an adult in good health. The CDR3 runs from the conserved cysteine through the conserved F or W. The D gene is left open where the match is weak.

cdr3_aa	cdr3_nt	d_call	v_call	j_call
CASSPTGVESPLHF	TGTGCCAGCAGCCCTACGGGGGTTGAATCACCCCTCCACTTT	NA	TRBV3-1/TRBV3-2	TRBJ1-6
CASSERGGVTGELFF	TGTGCCAGCAGTGAACGGGGGGGTGTCACCGGGGAGCTGTTTTTT	TRBD2	TRBV6-1	TRBJ2-2
CASSHQQENYGYTF	TGCGCCAGCAGCCACCAGCAGGAGAACTATGGCTACACCTTC	NA	TRBV4-3	TRBJ1-2
CASSQDQGVSYNEQFF	TGTGCCAGCAGCCAAGACCAGGGGGTCTCCTACAATGAGCAGTTCTTC	TRBD1	TRBV4-2	TRBJ2-1
CASSADRGQETQYF	TGTGCCAGCAGCGCGGACAGGGGGCAAGAGACCCAGTACTTC	TRBD1	TRBV7-3	TRBJ2-5
CASSYASGNQPQHF	TGTGCCAGCAGTTACGCGTCGGGAAATCAGCCCCAGCATTTT	NA	TRBV6-5	TRBJ1-5
CASSDGESLPGYTF	TGTGCCAGCAGTGATGGGGAGAGCCTGCCTGGCTACACCTTC	NA	TRBV2	TRBJ1-2
CSVGEGVFLRETQYF	TGCAGCGTTGGAGAGGGAGTTTTCTTGAGGGAGACCCAGTACTTC	NA	TRBV29-1	TRBJ2-5
CASSSDGVMNTEAFF	TGCGCCAGCAGCTCGGATGGGGTCATGAACACTGAAGCTTTCTTT	NA	TRBV5-1	TRBJ1-1
CASSFRANLQGAGELFF	TGTGCCAGCAGTTTCCGCGCCAATTTACAGGGAGCCGGGGAGCTGTTTTTT	NA	TRBV27	TRBJ2-2